This is a list of T cell receptor beta chains from one sample in a study of response to subunit inactivated influenza vaccine. TCRdb reprocessed the RT-PCR reads via MiXCR and lists one record per CDR3 protein. The sample consists of under 550,000 distinct CDR3 sequences, 6% to 9% of them appearing once. Source: PBMCs from blood, taken roughly 24 months after vaccination. These receptors came from a man between 50 and 75 years old who received an inactivated influenza vaccine. CDR3s include the opening cysteine and the closing phenylalanine or tryptophan. D genes are given only for firm matches. Where a row states a size, it is once, few, many or the class of an expanded clone; other rows omit it.

-	many	TRBV30	TRBJ2-2	CASGTDAGELFF	TGTGCCTCCGGGACGGACGCCGGGGAGCTGTTTTTT
TRBD2	-	TRBV25-1	TRBJ2-3	CASTPPSGRPTDTQYF	TGTGCCAGCACCCCCCCTAGCGGGAGGCCCACAGATACGCAGTATTTT
-	many	TRBV7-2	TRBJ2-7	CASSSSSSYEQYF	TGTGCCAGCAGCTCCTCCAGTTCCTACGAGCAGTACTTC
TRBD2	few	TRBV5-1	TRBJ2-7	CASSLEPLSGGVNEQYF	TGCGCCAGCAGCCTGGAACCCCTGAGCGGGGGGGTCAACGAGCAGTACTTC
TRBD2	-	TRBV11-2	TRBJ2-3	CASSLGGGKTSTDTQYF	TGTGCCAGCAGCTTAGGCGGGGGGAAAACTAGCACAGATACGCAGTATTTT
-	many	TRBV11-2	TRBJ2-7	CASSLQGNYEQYF	TGTGCCAGCAGCTTACAGGGAAACTACGAGCAGTACTTC
-	many	TRBV12-3/TRBV12-4	TRBJ2-7	CASTRTARPYEQYF	TGTGCCAGCACTAGGACAGCCAGACCCTACGAGCAGTACTTC
-	-	TRBV12-3/TRBV12-4	TRBJ2-7	CASSPKGPGYEQYF	TGTGCCAGCAGTCCGAAGGGCCCGGGCTACGAGCAGTACTTC
TRBD1	once	TRBV29-1	TRBJ2-7	CSVERTGGGEQYF	TGCAGCGTTGAGAGGACAGGGGGCGGCGAGCAGTACTTC
TRBD1	few	TRBV10-2	TRBJ2-6	CASSWGQGVSGANVLTF	TGCGCCAGCAGTTGGGGACAGGGTGTCTCTGGGGCCAACGTCCTGACTTTC
-	few	TRBV6-5	TRBJ2-1	CASSYSGTGNEQFF	TGTGCCAGCAGTTACTCTGGGACCGGCAATGAGCAGTTCTTC
TRBD2	few	TRBV27	TRBJ2-2	CASKRGANTGELFF	TGTGCCAGCAAGCGGGGGGCGAACACCGGGGAGCTGTTTTTT
-	many	TRBV12-3/TRBV12-4	TRBJ1-1	CASSFGALNTEAFF	TGTGCCAGCAGTTTCGGGGCCCTGAACACTGAAGCTTTCTTT
TRBD1	-	TRBV3-1	TRBJ2-2	CACCPQRGGLTANTGELFF	TGTGCCTGCTGTCCACAGAGAGGGGGCTTGACGGCCAACACCGGGGAGCTGTTTTTT
TRBD2	-	TRBV24-1	TRBJ2-1	CATSESGRGDEQFF	TGTGCCACCAGTGAGAGCGGGAGGGGGGATGAGCAGTTCTTC
TRBD2	-	TRBV20-1	TRBJ2-7	CSASSGSGSYEQYF	TGCAGTGCCAGTTCTGGTAGCGGGAGCTACGAGCAGTACTTC
TRBD2	many	TRBV19	TRBJ2-3	CASSRGVLTDTQYF	TGTGCCAGTAGTCGGGGGGTTTTAACAGATACGCAGTATTTT
TRBD2	-	TRBV11-2	TRBJ2-3	CASDPTSARTDTQYF	TGTGCCAGCGACCCGACTAGCGCGCGCACAGATACGCAGTATTTT
-	many	TRBV6-5	TRBJ2-5	CASSSSQVGQETQYF	TGTGCCAGCAGTTCCTCCCAGGTGGGCCAAGAGACCCAGTACTTC
-	many	TRBV7-6	TRBJ1-4	CASSLGSGPLASGLFF	TGTGCCAGCAGCTTAGGGAGTGGCCCTCTAGCCTCCGGACTGTTTTTT
-	few	TRBV30	TRBJ2-2	CAVYATNTGELFF	TGTGCCGTTTACGCCACCAACACCGGGGAGCTGTTTTTT
TRBD1	few	TRBV7-2	TRBJ1-5	CASSPGGRGSNQPQHF	TGTGCCAGCAGCCCAGGGGGCAGGGGTAGCAATCAGCCCCAGCATTTT
-	-	TRBV5-1	TRBJ2-1	CASSLGAAKDNEQFF	TGCGCCAGCAGCTTGGGGGCGGCAAAAGACAATGAGCAGTTCTTC